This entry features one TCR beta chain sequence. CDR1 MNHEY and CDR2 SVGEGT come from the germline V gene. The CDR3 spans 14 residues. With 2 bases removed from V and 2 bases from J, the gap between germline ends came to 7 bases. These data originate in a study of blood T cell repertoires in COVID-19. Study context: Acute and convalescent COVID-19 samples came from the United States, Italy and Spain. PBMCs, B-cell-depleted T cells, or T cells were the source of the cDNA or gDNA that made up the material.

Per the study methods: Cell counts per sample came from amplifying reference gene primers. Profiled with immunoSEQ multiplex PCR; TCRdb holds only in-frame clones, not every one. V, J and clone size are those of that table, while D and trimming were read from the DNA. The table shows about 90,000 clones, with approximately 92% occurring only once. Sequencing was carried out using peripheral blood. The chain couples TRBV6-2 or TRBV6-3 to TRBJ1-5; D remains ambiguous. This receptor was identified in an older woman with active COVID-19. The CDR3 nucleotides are TGTGCCAGCAGTTACGTGACTGGCAATCAGCCCCAGCATTTT. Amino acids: CASSYVTGNQPQHF.